Listed below are T cell receptor beta chains from one sample, sequenced in a study of shared clonotypes between healthy human individuals. Sequenced by immunoSEQ multiplex PCR; TCRdb stores in-frame clones only, minus some. The data hold 560,000 or so clones, with about 96% observed a single time. The sequenced material came from naive CD8+ T cells sorted from blood. These receptors were taken from a woman aged 25 to 39 in good health. CDR3s include the opening cysteine and the closing phenylalanine or tryptophan. Each record gives: V gene, D gene, clone size, J gene, CDR3 protein, CDR3 DNA. D genes are given only for firm matches. Size is omitted from some rows. Given values are once, few, many or a class for expanded clones.

>TRBV19|TRBD1|once|TRBJ2-7
CASSSAGTGGAFHEQYF
TGTGCCAGTAGTAGCGCCGGGACAGGGGGCGCGTTCCACGAGCAGTACTTC
>TRBV6-6|-|-|TRBJ2-7
CASSYSIFGNDYEQYF
TGTGCCAGCAGTTACTCGATTTTCGGGAACGACTACGAGCAGTACTTC
>TRBV27|TRBD2|-|TRBJ2-1
CASSLLLAGGNEQFF
TGTGCCAGCAGTTTGCTTCTAGCGGGAGGGAATGAGCAGTTCTTC
>TRBV21-1|-|-|TRBJ2-7
CASSLPPTGTDDEQYF
TGTGCCAGCAGCTTACCTCCGACCGGGACAGACGACGAGCAGTACTTC
>TRBV19|TRBD1|-|TRBJ2-7
CASSIATGTVYEQYF
TGTGCCAGTAGTATAGCCACCGGGACAGTCTACGAGCAGTACTTC
>TRBV25-1|-|-|TRBJ2-3
CASSELGGTEGTDTQYF
TGTGCCAGCAGTGAATTGGGCGGGACGGAGGGCACAGATACGCAGTATTTT
>TRBV4-1|-|-|TRBJ2-1
CASSLPGSRGNEQFF
TGCGCCAGCAGCCTCCCCGGTTCCCGGGGCAATGAGCAGTTCTTC
>TRBV10-2|-|-|TRBJ2-1
CASSGRDPWKFF
TGCGCCAGCAGTGGGCGGGACCCATGGAAGTTCTTC
>TRBV19|-|-|TRBJ2-7
CASSMAEGNEQYF
TGTGCCAGTAGTATGGCGGAGGGGAACGAGCAGTACTTC
>TRBV28|-|once|TRBJ1-4
CASSLPPTEADSTNEKLFF
TGTGCCAGCAGTCTGCCCCCGACCGAGGCGGATTCGACTAATGAAAAACTGTTTTTT
>TRBV15|-|-|TRBJ2-5
CATSRDSVQETQYF
TGTGCCACCAGCAGAGATAGCGTCCAAGAGACCCAGTACTTC
>TRBV5-1|-|-|TRBJ1-1
CASSAGEFTEAFF
TGCGCCAGCAGCGCAGGGGAGTTCACTGAAGCTTTCTTT
>TRBV11-2|TRBD2|-|TRBJ2-7
CASRHNLGGRDEQYF
TGTGCCAGCAGACATAACCTCGGCGGGAGAGACGAGCAGTACTTC
>TRBV9|TRBD2|-|TRBJ2-7
CASSVGGGTYEQYF
TGTGCCAGCAGCGTAGGCGGGGGGACCTACGAGCAGTACTTC
>TRBV11-3|TRBD2|-|TRBJ2-1
CASSLGGEGTSVQQFF
TGTGCCAGCAGCTTAGGAGGGGAGGGGACTAGCGTACAGCAGTTCTTC
>TRBV28|TRBD1|once|TRBJ2-7
CASRRDRQNYEQYF
TGTGCCAGCAGACGGGACAGACAGAACTACGAGCAGTACTTC
>TRBV28|-|-|TRBJ2-7
CASSRYEQYF
TGTGCCAGCAGTAGATACGAGCAGTACTTC
>TRBV6-5|-|-|TRBJ1-1
CASSYYGVSGTEAFF
TGTGCCAGCAGTTACTACGGGGTATCGGGAACTGAAGCTTTCTTT
>TRBV9|-|-|TRBJ2-1
CASSGPLGSYNEQFF
TGTGCCAGCAGCGGTCCTCTGGGCTCCTACAATGAGCAGTTCTTC
>TRBV28|-|-|TRBJ1-1
CASILTGNTEAFF
TGTGCCAGCATCCTGACAGGGAACACTGAAGCTTTCTTT
>TRBV11-2|-|-|TRBJ2-3
CASSLGVSRDSTDTQYF
TGTGCCAGCAGCTTAGGGGTCTCTCGGGACTCCACAGATACGCAGTATTTT
>TRBV29-1|-|-|TRBJ2-1
CSVVPAGFYNEQFF
TGCAGCGTTGTGCCGGCGGGGTTCTACAATGAGCAGTTCTTC
>TRBV5-6|-|-|TRBJ2-5
CASSFRLVSETQYF
TGTGCCAGCAGCTTCCGACTAGTATCGGAGACCCAGTACTTC
>TRBV27|-|-|TRBJ1-1
CASSSGSTEAFF
TGTGCCAGCAGTTCAGGGAGCACTGAAGCTTTCTTT
>TRBV10-1|TRBD1|-|TRBJ1-1
CASSATGATEAFF
TGCGCCAGCAGCGCAACAGGGGCCACTGAAGCTTTCTTT
>TRBV5-8|-|-|TRBJ1-5
CASSLKEGGQPQHF
TGTGCCAGCAGCCTCAAGGAGGGTGGACAGCCCCAGCATTTT
>TRBV28|-|-|TRBJ2-7
CASSSPLEYSYEQYF
TGTGCCAGCAGTTCCCCCCTTGAGTACTCCTACGAGCAGTACTTC
>TRBV5-4|-|-|TRBJ2-3
CASTWTDTQYF
TGTGCCAGCACCTGGACAGATACGCAGTATTTT
>TRBV27|TRBD2|-|TRBJ2-7
CASGGSIYEQYF
TGTGCCAGCGGCGGGAGTATCTACGAGCAGTACTTC
>TRBV2|-|-|TRBJ1-3
CASSDWKSSGNTIYF
TGTGCCAGCAGTGACTGGAAGAGCTCTGGAAACACCATATATTTT
>TRBV9|-|-|TRBJ1-2
CASSVGAGSDGYTF
TGTGCCAGCAGCGTAGGAGCAGGCTCAGATGGCTACACCTTC
>TRBV4-1|TRBD2|-|TRBJ2-3
CASSQRTRVKDTQYF
TGCGCCAGCAGCCAGCGGACTAGGGTAAAAGATACGCAGTATTTT
>TRBV4-1|-|-|TRBJ2-5
CASSQEVPQGAFGTQYF
TGCGCCAGCAGCCAAGAAGTCCCACAGGGAGCGTTTGGGACCCAGTACTTC
>TRBV2|TRBD1|once|TRBJ1-1
CASGQGIGTEAFF
TGTGCCAGTGGACAGGGGATAGGCACTGAAGCTTTCTTT
>TRBV7-8|-|-|TRBJ2-7
CASSDQGYEQYF
TGTGCCAGCAGCGACCAAGGGTACGAGCAGTACTTC
>TRBV28|-|-|TRBJ1-1
CASSLPWTEENTEAFF
TGTGCCAGCAGTTTACCCTGGACAGAAGAGAACACTGAAGCTTTCTTT